This T cell receptor beta chain originates from a study of cytomegalovirus exposure and HLA in healthy donors. General study results and limits: From TCR beta sequences, most subjects' HLA-A and HLA-B alleles were reportedly predicted accurately. V- and J-gene trimming of TCR beta was linked (in a later analysis) to a missense DCLRE1C variant. High sensitivity and specificity were reportedly achieved when the classifier diagnosed cytomegalovirus status.

This PCR relied on a set of 60 Vbeta primers and 13 Jbeta primers. Clones were read by immunoSEQ multiplex PCR, and TCRdb kept only the in-frame ones, dropping some. The listing records tens of thousands of clones. Concerning this clone itself: Its cognate antigen is unknown.

The CDR3 loop spans 15 amino acids. Trimming took 3 bases from V and 9 from J; bases not matched to a gene: 9. Germline V lookup: CDR1 MGHRA, CDR2 YSYEKL. The sequence derives from a man younger than 45 in good health and CMV-seropositive. The chain links TRBV4-1 to TRBJ2-1; 9 bases agree with TRBD2. Sequenced input: PBMCs. In DNA, the CDR3 is TGCGCCAGCAGCCACGGGGCTAGCGGGAACACTGAGCAGTTCTTC. This encodes CASSHGASGNTEQFF.